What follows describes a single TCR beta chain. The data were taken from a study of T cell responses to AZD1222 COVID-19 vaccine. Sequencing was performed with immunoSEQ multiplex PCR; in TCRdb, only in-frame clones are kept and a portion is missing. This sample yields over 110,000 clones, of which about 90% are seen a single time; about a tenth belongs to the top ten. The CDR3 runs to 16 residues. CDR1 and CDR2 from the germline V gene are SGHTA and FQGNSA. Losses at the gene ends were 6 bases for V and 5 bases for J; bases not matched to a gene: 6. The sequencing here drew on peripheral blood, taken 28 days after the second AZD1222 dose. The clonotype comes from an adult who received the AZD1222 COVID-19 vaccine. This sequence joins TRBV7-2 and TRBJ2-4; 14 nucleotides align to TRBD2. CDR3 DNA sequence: TGTGCCAGCAGTTCGTCGGGACTAGCGGGAGAAAACATTCAGTACTTC. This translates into CASSSSGLAGENIQYF.